The T cell receptor beta chain under discussion was sequenced for a study of blood T cell repertoires in COVID-19. Trimming at V came to 2 bases and at J to 7 bases, leaving 8 bases not matched to a gene. The CDR3 is 15 residues long. CDR1 and CDR2 from the germline V gene are LNHDA and SQIVND (reference sequence). Using immunoSEQ multiplex PCR, the repertoire was profiled, and TCRdb retains in-frame clones only, with some absent. Found here are about 410,000 clones, about nine tenths of them singletons; the top ten hold over 1.1%. Sequencing input: peripheral blood. This clonotype originated in a woman aged 25 to 45 with active or convalescent COVID-19. The J gene is TRBJ1-5, the V gene TRBV19; 7 bases line up with TRBD1. The CDR3 loop is CASSISGDRRQPQHF. The CDR3 DNA reads TGTGCCAGTAGTATATCGGGGGACAGAAGACAGCCCCAGCATTTT.